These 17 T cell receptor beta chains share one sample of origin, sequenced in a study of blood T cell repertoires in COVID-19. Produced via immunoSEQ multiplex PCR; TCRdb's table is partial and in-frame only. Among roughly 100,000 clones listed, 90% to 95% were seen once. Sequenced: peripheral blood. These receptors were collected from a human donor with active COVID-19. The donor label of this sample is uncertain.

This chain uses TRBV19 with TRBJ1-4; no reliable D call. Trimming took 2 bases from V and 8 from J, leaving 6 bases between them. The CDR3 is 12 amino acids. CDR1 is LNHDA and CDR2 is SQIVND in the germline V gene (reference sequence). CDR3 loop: CASSISREKLFF. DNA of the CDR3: TGTGCCAGTAGTATAAGCCGGGAAAAACTGTTTTTT.

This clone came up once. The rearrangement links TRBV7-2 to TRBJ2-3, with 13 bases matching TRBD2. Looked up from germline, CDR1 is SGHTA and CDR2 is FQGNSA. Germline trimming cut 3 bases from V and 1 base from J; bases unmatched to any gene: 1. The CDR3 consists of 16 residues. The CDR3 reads CASSFGTSGGTDTQYF. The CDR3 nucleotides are TGTGCCAGCAGCTTCGGGACTAGCGGGGGCACAGATACGCAGTATTTT.

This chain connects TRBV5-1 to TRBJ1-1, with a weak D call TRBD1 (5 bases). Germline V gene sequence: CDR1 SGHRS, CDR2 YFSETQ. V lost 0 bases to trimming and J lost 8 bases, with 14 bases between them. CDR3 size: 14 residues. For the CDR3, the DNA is TGCGCCAGCAGCTTGGATCCGGACAAACTGGAAGCTTTCTTT. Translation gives CASSLDPDKLEAFF.

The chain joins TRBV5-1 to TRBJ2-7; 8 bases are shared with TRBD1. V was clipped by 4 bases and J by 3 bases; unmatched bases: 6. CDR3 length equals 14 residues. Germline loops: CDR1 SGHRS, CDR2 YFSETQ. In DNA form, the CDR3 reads TGCGCCAGCAGCACGGACAGGGTCATCTACGAGCAGTACTTC. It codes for CASSTDRVIYEQYF. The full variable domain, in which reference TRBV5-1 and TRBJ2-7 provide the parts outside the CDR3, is KAGVTQTPRYLIKTRGQQVTLSCSPISGHRSVSWYQQTPGQGLQFLFEYFSETQRNKGNFPGRFSGRQFSNSRSEMNVSTLELGDSALYLCASSTDRVIYEQYFGPGTRLTVT.

The CDR3 DNA sequence: TGCGCCAGCAGCCAATACGGTTCCGGGGCTAGCGGTAACACCGGGGAGCTGTTTTTT. Translating it yields CASSQYGSGASGNTGELFF. The chain combines TRBV4-1 with TRBJ2-2; 7 bases align to TRBD2. CDR3 length equals 19 residues. CDR1 MGHRA and CDR2 YSYEKL come from the germline V gene. The trim removed 2 bases at V and 2 bases at J, leaving 14 bases unmatched.

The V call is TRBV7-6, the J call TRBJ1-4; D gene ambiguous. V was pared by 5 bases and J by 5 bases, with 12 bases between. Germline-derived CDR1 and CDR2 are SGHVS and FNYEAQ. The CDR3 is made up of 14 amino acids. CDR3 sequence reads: CASSPQGGNEKLFF. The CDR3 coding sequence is TGTGCCAGCAGCCCCCAAGGAGGAAATGAAAAACTGTTTTTT.

The CDR3 here is CATSDFRGELFF. In DNA form, the CDR3 reads TGTGCCACCAGTGATTTCCGCGGGGAGCTGTTTTTT. The V gene is TRBV24-1, the J gene TRBJ2-2; no firm D call. There are 12 residues in the CDR3. V lost 1 base to trimming and J lost 7 bases, with 3 bases between them. Looked up from germline, CDR1 is KGHDR and CDR2 is SFDVKD.

The CDR3 sequence: CASSYGTVSSYEQYF. The CDR3 bases are TGTGCCAGCAGTTATGGGACAGTAAGTTCCTACGAGCAGTACTTC. The chain employs TRBV6-2 or TRBV6-3 and TRBJ2-7, with 7 nucleotides matching TRBD1. The germline V gene encodes CDR1 MNHEY and CDR2 SVGEGT. The CDR3 is 15 residues long. The V and J ends lost 3 bases and 1 base, in that order; junction bases with no gene match: 6.

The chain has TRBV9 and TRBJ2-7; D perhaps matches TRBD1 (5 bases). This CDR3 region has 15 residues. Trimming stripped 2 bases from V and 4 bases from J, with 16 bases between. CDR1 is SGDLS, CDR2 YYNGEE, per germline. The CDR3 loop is CASSVGPLSTYEQYF. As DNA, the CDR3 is TGTGCCAGCAGCGTGGGGCCCCTTTCCACATACGAGCAGTACTTC.

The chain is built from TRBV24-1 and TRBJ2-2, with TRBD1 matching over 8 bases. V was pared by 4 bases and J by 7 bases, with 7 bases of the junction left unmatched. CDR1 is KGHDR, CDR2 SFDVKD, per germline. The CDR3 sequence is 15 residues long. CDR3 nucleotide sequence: TGTGCCACCAGTGACCCGTCAGGGGGCAGCGGGGAGCTGTTTTTT. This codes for CATSDPSGGSGELFF.

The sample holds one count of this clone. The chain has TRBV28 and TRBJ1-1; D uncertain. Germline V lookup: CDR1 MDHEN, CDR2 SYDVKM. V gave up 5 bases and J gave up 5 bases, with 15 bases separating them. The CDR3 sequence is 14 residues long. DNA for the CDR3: TGTGCCAGCAGTCCTCCCCCCCTCGGGACTGAAGCTTTCTTT. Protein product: CASSPPPLGTEAFF. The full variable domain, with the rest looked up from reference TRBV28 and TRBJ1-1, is DVKVTQSSRYLVKRTGEKVFLECVQDMDHENMFWYRQDPGLGLRLIYFSYDVKMKEKGDIPEGYSVSREKKERFSLILESASTNQTSMYLCASSPPPLGTEAFFGQGTRLTVV.

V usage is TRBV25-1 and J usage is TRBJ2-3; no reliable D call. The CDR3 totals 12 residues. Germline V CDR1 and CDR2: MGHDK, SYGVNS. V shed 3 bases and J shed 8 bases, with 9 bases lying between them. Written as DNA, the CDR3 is TGTGCCAGCAGTGACGTGCGTATTACGCAGTATTTT. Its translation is CASSDVRITQYF.

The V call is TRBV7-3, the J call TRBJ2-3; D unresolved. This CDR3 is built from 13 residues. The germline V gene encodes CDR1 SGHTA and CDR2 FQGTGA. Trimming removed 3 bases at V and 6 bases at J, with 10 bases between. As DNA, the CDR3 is TGTGCCAGCAGCTTTCTTGAGGCGGATACGCAGTATTTT. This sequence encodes CASSFLEADTQYF.

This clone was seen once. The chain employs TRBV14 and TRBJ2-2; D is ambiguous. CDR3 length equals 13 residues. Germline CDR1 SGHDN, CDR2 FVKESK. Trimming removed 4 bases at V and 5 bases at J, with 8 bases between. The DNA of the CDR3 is TGTGCCAGCAGCCCATTCGCGACCGGGGAGCTGTTTTTT. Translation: CASSPFATGELFF.

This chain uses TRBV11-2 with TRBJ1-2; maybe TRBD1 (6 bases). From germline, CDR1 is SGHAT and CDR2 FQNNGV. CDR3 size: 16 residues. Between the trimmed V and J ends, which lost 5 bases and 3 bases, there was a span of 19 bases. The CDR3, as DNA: TGTGCCAGCAGCCAAATTCGGGGGGCGCGGGACTATGGCTACACCTTC. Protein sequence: CASSQIRGARDYGYTF. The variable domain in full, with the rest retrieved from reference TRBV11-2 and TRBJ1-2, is EAGVAQSPRYKIIEKRQSVAFWCNPISGHATLYWYQQILGQGPKLLIQFQNNGVVDDSQLPKDRFSAERLKGVDSTLKIQPAKLEDSAVYLCASSQIRGARDYGYTFGSGTRLTVV.

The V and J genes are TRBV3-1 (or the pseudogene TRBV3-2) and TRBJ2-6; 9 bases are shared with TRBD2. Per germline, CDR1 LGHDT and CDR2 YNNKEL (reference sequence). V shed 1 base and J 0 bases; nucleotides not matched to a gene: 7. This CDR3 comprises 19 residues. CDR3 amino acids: CASSQASGGIPSGANVLTF. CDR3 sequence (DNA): TGTGCCAGCAGCCAAGCAAGCGGGGGGATCCCCTCTGGGGCCAACGTCCTGACTTTC.

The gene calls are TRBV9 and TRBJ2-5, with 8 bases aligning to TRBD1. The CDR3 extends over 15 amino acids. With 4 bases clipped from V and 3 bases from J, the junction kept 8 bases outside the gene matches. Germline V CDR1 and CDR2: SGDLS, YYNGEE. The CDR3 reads CASSPIGTGKETQYF. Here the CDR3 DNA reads TGTGCCAGCAGCCCTATTGGGACAGGAAAAGAGACCCAGTACTTC.